The 21 T cell receptor beta chains given below trace back to one sample, sequenced in a study of T cell changes during pregnancy in multiple sclerosis. This table comes from immunoSEQ multiplex PCR, and its TCRdb copy is limited to in-frame clones, with some not included. The table includes around 57,000 clones, 80% to 95% detected once. This specimen was CD4+ T cells from peripheral blood mononuclear cells, taken in the third trimester of pregnancy. The receptor source for this set is a female donor with multiple sclerosis, enrolled in a pregnancy study.

V gene TRBV18 combines with J gene TRBJ1-5; 10 bases fit TRBD1. V gave up 2 bases and J gave up 1 base; unmatched junction bases: 5. In germline, CDR1 is KGHSH, CDR2 LQKENI. The CDR3 loop spans 17 amino acids. The CDR3 is CASSPGDRGISNQPQHF. The CDR3 DNA follows: TGTGCCAGCTCACCAGGGGACAGGGGAATCAGCAATCAGCCCCAGCATTTT.

This sequence joins TRBV7-9 and TRBJ2-2; 7 bases agree with TRBD2. This CDR3 spans 14 amino acids. J was trimmed by 7 bases and V by 5 bases; bases with no gene match: 7. Germline V gene lookup returns CDR1 SEHNR and CDR2 FQNEAQ (reference sequence). Here the CDR3 reads CASSALAELGELFF. In DNA, the CDR3 is TGTGCCAGCAGCGCCCTAGCGGAGCTCGGGGAGCTGTTTTTT. The whole variable domain, filled in from reference TRBV7-9 and TRBJ2-2, reads DTGVSQNPRHKITKRGQNVTFRCDPISEHNRLYWYRQTLGQGPEFLTYFQNEAQLEKSRLLSDRFSAERPKGSFSTLEIQRTEQGDSAMYLCASSALAELGELFFGEGSRLTVL.

The chain carries TRBV5-4 and TRBJ2-1; 7 bases are shared with TRBD1. CDR1 and CDR2 (germline): SGHNT, YYREEE (reference sequence). J gave up 6 bases and V 4 bases, and 10 bases lay outside the gene matches. CDR3 size: 15 residues. In nucleotides, the CDR3 is TGTGCCAGCAGCCGACCCGACAGGGCAATCAATGAGCAGTTCTTC. Translated, it gives CASSRPDRAINEQFF.

V and J are TRBV4-1 and TRBJ2-5; 7 positions agree with TRBD2. This CDR3 has 17 amino acids. CDR1 is MGHRA, CDR2 YSYEKL, per germline. Unmatched junction bases numbered 15, after V lost 4 bases and J lost 4 bases. CDR3 sequence: CASSRGQGGSRGETQYF. The CDR3 DNA follows: TGCGCCAGCAGCCGGGGCCAGGGCGGGAGTCGAGGAGAGACCCAGTACTTC.

The chain is built from TRBV10-3 and TRBJ1-2; D is possibly TRBD1 (5 bases). This CDR3 contains 12 residues. The germline V gene has CDR1 ENHRY and CDR2 SYGVKD. V was clipped by 3 bases and J by 5 bases, with 7 bases between them. DNA of the CDR3: TGTGCCATCAGTGACACAGGATATGGCTACACCTTC. Translating it yields CAISDTGYGYTF.

The chain combines TRBV18 with TRBJ1-5; D possibly corresponds to TRBD1 (5 bases). This CDR3 comprises 23 residues. Germline CDR1 is KGHSH and CDR2 is LQKENI. V lost 2 bases, J lost 0 bases, and 32 bases lay in between. The CDR3, as DNA: TGTGCCAGCTCACCAACCAAACAGGCGGACACAGTTCCCGATTATTATAGCAATCAGCCCCAGCATTTT. It specifies CASSPTKQADTVPDYYSNQPQHF.

The rearrangement joins TRBV9 to TRBJ2-7; 9 nucleotides agree with TRBD2. Per the germline V gene, CDR1 is SGDLS and CDR2 is YYNGEE. With 3 bases clipped from V and 4 bases from J, the junction kept 2 bases outside the gene matches. This CDR3 spans 13 amino acids. CDR3 amino acids: CASSGTSVYEQYF. CDR3 bases: TGTGCCAGCAGCGGGACTAGCGTTTACGAGCAGTACTTC.

The genes are TRBV9 and TRBJ2-5; a weak D match, TRBD1 (5 bases). V dropped 0 bases and J dropped 4 bases, with 16 bases sitting between them. Germline CDR1 reads SGDLS; CDR2 reads YYNGEE. The CDR3 extends over 16 amino acids. DNA for the CDR3: TGTGCCAGCAGCGTAGGGGGCCGACCCTCAGGAGAGACCCAGTACTTC. It codes for CASSVGGRPSGETQYF.

This chain uses TRBV11-2 with TRBJ1-3; 7 positions agree with TRBD1. Germline lookup yields CDR1 SGHAT and CDR2 FQNNGV. The CDR3 extends over 13 amino acids. Unmatched junction bases numbered 1, after V lost 6 bases and J lost 2 bases. DNA of the CDR3: TGTGCCAGCAGAGGGACAGCTGGAAACACCATATATTTT. This translates into CASRGTAGNTIYF.

The genes are TRBV19 and TRBJ1-1, with no clear D. This CDR3 is 13 amino acids long. Trimming stripped 1 base from V and 5 bases from J, with 8 bases between. Per the germline V gene, CDR1 is LNHDA and CDR2 is SQIVND (reference sequence). The CDR3 region is CASSIVAGTEAFF. The CDR3 DNA reads TGTGCCAGTAGTATAGTGGCAGGAACTGAAGCTTTCTTT. Looking up the rest from reference TRBV19 and TRBJ1-1 gives the full variable domain: DGGITQSPKYLFRKEGQNVTLSCEQNLNHDAMYWYRQDPGQGLRLIYYSQIVNDFQKGDIAEGYSVSREKKESFPLTVTSAQKNPTAFYLCASSIVAGTEAFFGQGTRLTVV.

The CDR3 loop reads CASSRGTGDYGYTF. The CDR3 DNA is TGTGCCAGCAGCAGGGGGACAGGGGACTATGGCTACACCTTC. The chain combines TRBV7-9 with TRBJ1-2; 10 nucleotides line up with TRBD1. The CDR3 runs 14 residues. Germline CDR1 SEHNR, CDR2 FQNEAQ (reference sequence). The V gene end was trimmed by 5 bases and the J gene end by 3 bases; junction bases not matched to a gene: 3.

This chain uses TRBV2 with TRBJ1-4; a possible D gene is TRBD1 (6 bases). The CDR3 is made up of 14 amino acids. In germline, CDR1 is SNHLY, CDR2 FYNNEI. Trimming removed 3 bases at V and 4 bases at J, with 9 bases between. CDR3 amino acids: CASSDTGSNEKLFF. In DNA, the CDR3 is TGTGCCAGCAGTGATACAGGGAGTAATGAAAAACTGTTTTTT.

This clone was observed a single time. The rearrangement uses TRBV21-1 and TRBJ1-4. TRBV21-1 is a pseudogene segment. The CDR3 is 14 amino acids. The DNA for the CDR3 is TGTGCCAGCAGCAACTTTAGGGGAGGGGAAAAACTGTTTTTT. Protein sequence: CASSNFRGGEKLFF.

V usage is TRBV6-5 and J usage is TRBJ2-5, with a possible D match to TRBD2 (7 bases). This CDR3 contains 16 residues. V dropped 0 bases and J dropped 0 bases, with 11 bases sitting between them. Germline loops: CDR1 MNHEY, CDR2 SVGAGI. The CDR3 reads CASSYSGGPYQETQYF. The CDR3 region has the DNA TGTGCCAGCAGTTACTCGGGGGGGCCTTACCAAGAGACCCAGTACTTC.

The genes are TRBV5-1 and TRBJ2-7; possible D gene TRBD1, 6 bases. The CDR3 runs to 16 residues. Germline CDR1 SGHRS, CDR2 YFSETQ. V lost 0 bases, J lost 4 bases, and 17 bases lay in between. CDR3 nucleotides: TGCGCCAGCAGCTTGGGGGGTGGGACACCTAATTACGAGCAGTACTTC. This translates into CASSLGGGTPNYEQYF.

V gene TRBV6-1 combines with J gene TRBJ1-1; D is possibly TRBD1 (6 bases). V dropped 2 bases and J dropped 3 bases, with 13 bases sitting between them. Germline V lookup: CDR1 MNHNS, CDR2 SASEGT. This CDR3 is 15 amino acids long. CDR3 region: CASSEWGRPDTEAFF. CDR3 DNA: TGTGCCAGCAGTGAATGGGGGCGACCCGACACTGAAGCTTTCTTT.

V gene TRBV9 combines with J gene TRBJ2-5, with D possibly being TRBD1 (6 bases). Trimming removed 1 base from V and 0 bases from J, with 7 bases in between. The CDR3 loop spans 14 amino acids. Germline CDR1 SGDLS, CDR2 YYNGEE. This chain's CDR3 is CASSVRQDQETQYF. The CDR3, as DNA: TGTGCCAGCAGCGTACGACAGGACCAAGAGACCCAGTACTTC. Full variable domain (remainder filled in from reference TRBV9 and TRBJ2-5): DSGVTQTPKHLITATGQRVTLRCSPRSGDLSVYWYQQSLDQGLQFLIQYYNGEERAKGNILERFSAQQFPDLHSELNLSSLELGDSALYFCASSVRQDQETQYFGPGTRLLVL.

The V call is TRBV11-2, the J call TRBJ2-5; TRBD1 matches 12 bases. Per germline, CDR1 SGHAT and CDR2 FQNNGV. The trim removed 4 bases at V and 2 bases at J, leaving 2 bases unmatched. The CDR3 extends over 15 amino acids. The CDR3 is CASSSGQGAQETQYF. For the CDR3, the DNA is TGTGCCAGCAGCTCGGGACAGGGGGCTCAAGAGACCCAGTACTTC.

The gene calls are TRBV5-1 and TRBJ1-2, with 7 bases matching TRBD1. Germline CDR1 and CDR2: SGHRS and YFSETQ. The CDR3 extends over 13 amino acids. J gave up 8 bases and V 0 bases, and 4 bases lay outside the gene matches. In DNA form, the CDR3 reads TGCGCCAGCAGCTTGGGAGGGGGCGAAGGCTACACCTTC. As protein: CASSLGGGEGYTF.

This chain uses TRBV4-1 with TRBJ1-2, with D tentatively TRBD1 (5 bases). There are 16 residues in the CDR3. The germline V gene has CDR1 MGHRA and CDR2 YSYEKL. The V and J ends lost 0 bases and 6 bases respectively, with 17 bases between them. The CDR3 DNA follows: TGCGCCAGCAGCCAAGATGGCCTCGGGGGTAGGAATGGCTACACCTTC. Encoded protein: CASSQDGLGGRNGYTF.

The DNA of the CDR3 is TGTGCCAGTAGTATGCGCGCAGGTACGAACTATGGCTACACCTTC. Translated, it gives CASSMRAGTNYGYTF. V gene TRBV19 combines with J gene TRBJ1-2, with D hard to call. CDR3 length: 15 amino acids. V was shortened by 3 bases and J by 2 bases, with 13 bases between the two germline ends. The germline V gene has CDR1 LNHDA and CDR2 SQIVND (reference sequence).